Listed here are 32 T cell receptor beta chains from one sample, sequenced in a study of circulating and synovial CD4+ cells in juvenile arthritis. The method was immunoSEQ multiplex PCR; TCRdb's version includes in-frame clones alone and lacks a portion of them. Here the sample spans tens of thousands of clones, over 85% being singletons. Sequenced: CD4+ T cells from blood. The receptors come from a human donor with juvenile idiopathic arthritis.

CDR3: CATLRGLNTGELFF. The CDR3 DNA reads as TGTGCCACCCTCCGAGGTCTGAACACCGGGGAGCTGTTTTTT. The genes are TRBV10-3 and TRBJ2-2; D uncertain. V was pared by 10 bases and J by 1 base, with 13 bases between. CDR1 is ENHRY and CDR2 is SYGVKD in the germline V gene. The CDR3 has 14 residues.

The CDR3 DNA reads TGTGCCAGCAGTTCAATGTCCGGGGAGCTGTTTTTT. Amino acid sequence: CASSSMSGELFF. The V gene is TRBV27, the J gene TRBJ2-2; D not certain. The CDR3 has 12 amino acids. Deletions cut 4 bases from V and 6 bases from J, with 6 bases between. Looked up from germline, CDR1 is MNHEY and CDR2 is SMNVEV (reference sequence).

The CDR3 nucleotides are TGTGCCTGGATCCAAAGGTTGGGGGGCGAGCAGTACTTC. Protein product: CAWIQRLGGEQYF. The chain couples TRBV30 to TRBJ2-7, with a possible D match to TRBD2 (6 bases). The CDR3 is 13 residues long. The V gene's germline CDR1 is GTSNPN and CDR2 SVGIG (reference sequence). Trimming removed 4 bases from V and 6 bases from J, with 16 bases in between.

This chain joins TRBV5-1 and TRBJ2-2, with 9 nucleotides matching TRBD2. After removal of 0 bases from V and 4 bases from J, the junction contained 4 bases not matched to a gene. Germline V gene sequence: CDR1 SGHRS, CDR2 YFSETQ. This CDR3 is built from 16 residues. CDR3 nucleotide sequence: TGCGCCAGCAGCTTGGCTGCGGGAGGGCCCACCGGGGAGCTGTTTTTT. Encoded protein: CASSLAAGGPTGELFF.

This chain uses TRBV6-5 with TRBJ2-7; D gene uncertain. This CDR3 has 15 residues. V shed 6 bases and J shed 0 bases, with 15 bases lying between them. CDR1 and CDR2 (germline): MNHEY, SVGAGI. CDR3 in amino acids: CASSRYPGASYEQYF. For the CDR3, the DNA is TGTGCCAGCAGCAGGTACCCAGGCGCCTCCTACGAGCAGTACTTC.

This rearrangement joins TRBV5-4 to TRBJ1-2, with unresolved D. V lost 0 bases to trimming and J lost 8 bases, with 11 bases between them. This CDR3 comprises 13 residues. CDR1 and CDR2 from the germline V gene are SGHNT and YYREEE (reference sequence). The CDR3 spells CASSLDRAGGYTF. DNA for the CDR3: TGTGCCAGCAGCTTGGACCGCGCGGGGGGCTACACCTTC.

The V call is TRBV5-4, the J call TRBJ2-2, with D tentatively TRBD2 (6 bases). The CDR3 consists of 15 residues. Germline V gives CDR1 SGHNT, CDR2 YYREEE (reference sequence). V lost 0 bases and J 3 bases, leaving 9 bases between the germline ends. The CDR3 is CASSLGGVDTGELFF. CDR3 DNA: TGTGCCAGCAGCTTGGGGGGGGTGGACACCGGGGAGCTGTTTTTT. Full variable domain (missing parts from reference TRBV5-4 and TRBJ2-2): ETGVTQSPTHLIKTRGQQVTLRCSSQSGHNTVSWYQQALGQGPQFIFQYYREEENGRGNFPPRFSGLQFPNYSSELNVNALELDDSALYLCASSLGGVDTGELFFGEGSRLTVL.

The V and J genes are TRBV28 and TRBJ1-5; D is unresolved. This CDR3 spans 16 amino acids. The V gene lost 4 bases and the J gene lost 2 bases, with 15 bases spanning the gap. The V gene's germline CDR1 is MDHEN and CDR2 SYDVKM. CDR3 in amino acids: CASSSLGYGGNQPQHF. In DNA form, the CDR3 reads TGTGCCAGCAGTTCCCTAGGTTACGGTGGCAATCAGCCCCAGCATTTT. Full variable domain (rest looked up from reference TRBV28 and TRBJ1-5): DVKVTQSSRYLVKRTGEKVFLECVQDMDHENMFWYRQDPGLGLRLIYFSYDVKMKEKGDIPEGYSVSREKKERFSLILESASTNQTSMYLCASSSLGYGGNQPQHFGDGTRLSIL.

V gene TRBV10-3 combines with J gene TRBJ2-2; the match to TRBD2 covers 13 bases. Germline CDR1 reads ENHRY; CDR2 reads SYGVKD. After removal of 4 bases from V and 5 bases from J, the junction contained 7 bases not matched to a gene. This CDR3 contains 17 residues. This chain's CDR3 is CAISGTSGSIGTGELFF. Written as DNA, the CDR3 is TGTGCCATCAGTGGGACTAGCGGGAGCATAGGAACCGGGGAGCTGTTTTTT.

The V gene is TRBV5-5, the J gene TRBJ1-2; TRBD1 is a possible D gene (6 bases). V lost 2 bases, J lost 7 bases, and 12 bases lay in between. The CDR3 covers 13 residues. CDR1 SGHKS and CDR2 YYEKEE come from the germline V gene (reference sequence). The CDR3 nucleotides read TGTGCCAGCAGCTTCCAGGGGTTCGGTGGCTACACCTTC. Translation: CASSFQGFGGYTF.

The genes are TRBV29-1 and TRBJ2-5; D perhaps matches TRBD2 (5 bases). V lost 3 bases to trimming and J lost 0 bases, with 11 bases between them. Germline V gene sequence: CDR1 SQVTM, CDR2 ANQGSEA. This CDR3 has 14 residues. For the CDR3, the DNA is TGCAGCGTTGAGTGGGCGCGGGACCAAGAGACCCAGTACTTC. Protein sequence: CSVEWARDQETQYF.

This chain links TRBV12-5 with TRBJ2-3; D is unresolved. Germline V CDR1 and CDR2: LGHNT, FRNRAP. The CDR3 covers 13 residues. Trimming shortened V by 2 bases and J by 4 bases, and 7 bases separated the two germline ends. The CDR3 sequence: CASGLLSADTQYF. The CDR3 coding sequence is TGTGCTAGTGGTTTGTTAAGCGCAGATACGCAGTATTTT.

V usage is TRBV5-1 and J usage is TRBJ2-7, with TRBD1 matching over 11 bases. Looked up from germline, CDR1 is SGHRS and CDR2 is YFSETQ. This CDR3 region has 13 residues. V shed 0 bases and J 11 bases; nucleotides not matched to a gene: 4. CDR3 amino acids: CASSLEMGQGEYF. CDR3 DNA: TGCGCCAGCAGCTTGGAGATGGGACAGGGGGAGTACTTC.

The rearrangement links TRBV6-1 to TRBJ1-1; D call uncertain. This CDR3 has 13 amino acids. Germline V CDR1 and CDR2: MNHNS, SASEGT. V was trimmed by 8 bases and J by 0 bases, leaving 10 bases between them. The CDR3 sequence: CASYYTMNTEAFF. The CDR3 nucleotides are TGTGCCAGCTACTACACCATGAACACTGAAGCTTTCTTT.

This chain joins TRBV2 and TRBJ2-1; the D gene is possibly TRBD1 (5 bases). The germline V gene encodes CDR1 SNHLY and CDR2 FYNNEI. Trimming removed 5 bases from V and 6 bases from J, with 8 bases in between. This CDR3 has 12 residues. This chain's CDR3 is CASSSQGNEQFF. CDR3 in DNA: TGTGCCAGCAGTTCTCAGGGCAATGAGCAGTTCTTC.

DNA for the CDR3: TGTGCCAGCAGTCCCAGGGTACAACTGGGCTACACCTTC. Translating it yields CASSPRVQLGYTF. This chain connects TRBV28 to TRBJ1-2; D is possibly TRBD1 (5 bases). Trimming cost V 5 bases and J 8 bases, with 15 bases left between them. The CDR3 length is 13 residues. Germline CDR1 reads MDHEN; CDR2 reads SYDVKM.

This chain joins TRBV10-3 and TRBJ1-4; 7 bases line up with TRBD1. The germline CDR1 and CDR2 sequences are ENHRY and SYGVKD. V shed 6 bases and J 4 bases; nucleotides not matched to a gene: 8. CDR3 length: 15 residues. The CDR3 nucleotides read TGTGCCATCAGCGACCGGACAGGCCTTAATGAAAAACTGTTTTTT. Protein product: CAISDRTGLNEKLFF.

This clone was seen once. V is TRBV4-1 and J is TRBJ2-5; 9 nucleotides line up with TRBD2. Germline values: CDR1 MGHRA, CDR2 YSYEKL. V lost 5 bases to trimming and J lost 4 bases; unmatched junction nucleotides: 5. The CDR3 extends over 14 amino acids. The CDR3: CASSVAGVSETQYF. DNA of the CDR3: TGCGCCAGCAGCGTAGCGGGAGTGTCAGAGACCCAGTACTTC.

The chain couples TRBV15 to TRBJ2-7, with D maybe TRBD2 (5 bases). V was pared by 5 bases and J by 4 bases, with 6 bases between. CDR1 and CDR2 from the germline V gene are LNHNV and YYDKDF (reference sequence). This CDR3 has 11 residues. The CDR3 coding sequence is TGTGCCACCAGCGGCGGGTACGAGCAGTACTTC. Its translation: CATSGGYEQYF.

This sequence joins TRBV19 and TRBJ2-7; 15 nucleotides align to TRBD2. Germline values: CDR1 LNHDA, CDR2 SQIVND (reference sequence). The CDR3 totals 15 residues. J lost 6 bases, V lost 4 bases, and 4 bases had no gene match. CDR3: CASSTGLAGGGEQYF. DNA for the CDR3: TGTGCCAGTAGTACGGGACTAGCGGGAGGTGGCGAGCAGTACTTC.

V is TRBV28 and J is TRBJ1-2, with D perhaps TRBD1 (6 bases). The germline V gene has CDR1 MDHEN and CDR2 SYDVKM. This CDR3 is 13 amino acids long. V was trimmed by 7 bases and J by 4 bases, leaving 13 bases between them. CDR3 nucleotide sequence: TGTGCCAGCAACGACAACAGGGCCTATGGCTACACCTTC. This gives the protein CASNDNRAYGYTF.

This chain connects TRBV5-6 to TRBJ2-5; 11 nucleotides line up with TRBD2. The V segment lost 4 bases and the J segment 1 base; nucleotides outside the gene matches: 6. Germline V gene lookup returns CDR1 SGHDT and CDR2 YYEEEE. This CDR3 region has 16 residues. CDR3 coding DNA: TGTGCCAGCAGCGCGGGACTAGCGGAGGGCCAAGAGACCCAGTACTTC. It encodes CASSAGLAEGQETQYF.

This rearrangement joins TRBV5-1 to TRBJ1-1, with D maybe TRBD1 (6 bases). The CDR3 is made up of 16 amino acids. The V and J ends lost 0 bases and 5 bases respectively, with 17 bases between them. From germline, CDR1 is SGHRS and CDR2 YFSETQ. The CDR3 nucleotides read TGCGCCAGCAGCTTGGACAGGGACCTCAAGGGAACTGAAGCTTTCTTT. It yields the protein CASSLDRDLKGTEAFF.

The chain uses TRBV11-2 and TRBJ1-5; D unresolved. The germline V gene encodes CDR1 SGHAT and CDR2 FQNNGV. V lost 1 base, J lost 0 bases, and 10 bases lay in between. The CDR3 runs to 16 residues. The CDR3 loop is CASSLVLRNSNQPQHF. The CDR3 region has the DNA TGTGCCAGCAGCTTAGTTCTCAGAAATAGCAATCAGCCCCAGCATTTT.

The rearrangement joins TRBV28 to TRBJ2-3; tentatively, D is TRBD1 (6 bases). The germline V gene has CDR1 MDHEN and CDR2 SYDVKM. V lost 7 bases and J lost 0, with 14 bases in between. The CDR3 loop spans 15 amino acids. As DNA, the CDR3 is TGTGCCAGCAACCGACAGGTGATAAGCACAGATACGCAGTATTTT. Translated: CASNRQVISTDTQYF.

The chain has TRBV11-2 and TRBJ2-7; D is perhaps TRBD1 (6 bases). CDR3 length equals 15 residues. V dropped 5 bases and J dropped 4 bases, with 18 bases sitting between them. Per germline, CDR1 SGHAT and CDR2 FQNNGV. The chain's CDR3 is CASSTQSGQTYEQYF. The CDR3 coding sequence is TGTGCCAGCAGCACCCAATCCGGACAGACTTACGAGCAGTACTTC.

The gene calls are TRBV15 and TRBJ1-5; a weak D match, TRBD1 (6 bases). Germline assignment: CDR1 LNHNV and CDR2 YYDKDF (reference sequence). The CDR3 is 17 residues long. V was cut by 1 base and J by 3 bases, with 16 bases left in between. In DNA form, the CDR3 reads TGTGCCACCAGCAGAGCGGGGAGCACAGGGTTCAATCAGCCCCAGCATTTT. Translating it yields CATSRAGSTGFNQPQHF.

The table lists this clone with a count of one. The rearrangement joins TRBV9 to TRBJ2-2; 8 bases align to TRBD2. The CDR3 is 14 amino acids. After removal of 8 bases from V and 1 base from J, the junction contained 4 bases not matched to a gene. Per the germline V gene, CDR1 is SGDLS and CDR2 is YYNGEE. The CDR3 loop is CASKTSVNTGELFF. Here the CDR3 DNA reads TGTGCCAGTAAGACTAGCGTGAACACCGGGGAGCTGTTTTTT.

CDR3 amino acids: CASSEGTPTYNEQFF. DNA of the CDR3: TGTGCCAGCAGCGAGGGGACACCCACCTACAATGAGCAGTTCTTC. The V and J genes are TRBV9 and TRBJ2-1, with a weak D call TRBD1 (6 bases). This CDR3 contains 15 residues. Germline V gene data show CDR1 as SGDLS and CDR2 as YYNGEE. The V gene lost 3 bases and the J gene lost 2 bases, with 12 bases spanning the gap.

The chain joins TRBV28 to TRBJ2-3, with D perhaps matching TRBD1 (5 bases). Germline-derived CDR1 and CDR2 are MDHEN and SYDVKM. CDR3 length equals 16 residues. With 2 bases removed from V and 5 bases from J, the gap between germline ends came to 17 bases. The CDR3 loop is CASSLSWGQVGDTQYF. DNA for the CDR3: TGTGCCAGCAGTTTAAGTTGGGGCCAGGTCGGAGATACGCAGTATTTT.

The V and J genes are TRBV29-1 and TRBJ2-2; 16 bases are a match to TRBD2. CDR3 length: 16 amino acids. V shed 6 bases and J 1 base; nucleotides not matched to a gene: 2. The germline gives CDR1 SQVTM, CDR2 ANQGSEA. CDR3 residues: CSVGTSGRVNTGELFF. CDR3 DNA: TGCAGCGTCGGGACTAGCGGGAGGGTGAACACCGGGGAGCTGTTTTTT.

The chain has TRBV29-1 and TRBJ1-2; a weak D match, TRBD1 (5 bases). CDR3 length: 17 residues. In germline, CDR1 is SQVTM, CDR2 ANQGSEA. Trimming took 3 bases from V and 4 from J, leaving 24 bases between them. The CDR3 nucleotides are TGCAGCGTTGAGTGGGCAGCTACAGGAAAATGGGGCTATGGCTACACCTTC. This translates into CSVEWAATGKWGYGYTF.